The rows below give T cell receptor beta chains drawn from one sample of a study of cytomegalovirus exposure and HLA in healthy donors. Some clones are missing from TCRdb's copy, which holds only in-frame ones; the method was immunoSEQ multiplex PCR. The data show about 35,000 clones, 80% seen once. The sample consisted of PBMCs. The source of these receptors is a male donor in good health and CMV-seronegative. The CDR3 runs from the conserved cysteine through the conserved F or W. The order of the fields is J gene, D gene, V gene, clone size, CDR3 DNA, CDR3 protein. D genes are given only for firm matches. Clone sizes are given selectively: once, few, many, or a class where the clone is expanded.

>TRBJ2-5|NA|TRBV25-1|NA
TGTGCCAGCGGGGTAGCGGACCAAGAGACCCAGTACTTC
CASGVADQETQYF
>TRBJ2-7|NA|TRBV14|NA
TGTGCCAGCAGCCCGGGGCTAGCGAACCACGAGCAGTACTTC
CASSPGLANHEQYF
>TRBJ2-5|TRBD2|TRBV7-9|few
TGTGCCAGCAGCCAAGGGACTAGCGGGAGTTTCGGGGAGACCCAGTACTTC
CASSQGTSGSFGETQYF
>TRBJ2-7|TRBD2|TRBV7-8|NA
TGTGCCAGCAGCTTGGCGGGGACTAGCGGGAGTGGTTACGAGCAGTACTTC
CASSLAGTSGSGYEQYF
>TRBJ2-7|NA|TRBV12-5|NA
TGTGCTAGCCGCCGCCCGGGTGTTTCTTACGAGCAGTACTTC
CASRRPGVSYEQYF
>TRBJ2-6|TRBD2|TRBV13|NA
TGTGCCAGCAGCCCTAGGACTAGCGGGACCTCTGGGGCCAACGTCCTGACTTTC
CASSPRTSGTSGANVLTF
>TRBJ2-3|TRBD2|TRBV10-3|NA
TGTGCCATCAGTATCCCGGGACTAGCGGGGGGGCCCACAGATACGCAGTATTTT
CAISIPGLAGGPTDTQYF
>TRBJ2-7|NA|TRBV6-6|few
TGTGCCAGCAGCGGTGAGGTGTACGAGCAGTACTTC
CASSGEVYEQYF
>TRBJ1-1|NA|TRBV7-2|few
TGTGCCAGCAGCTTCGGAGCCCAGGGCACTGAAGCTTTCTTT
CASSFGAQGTEAFF
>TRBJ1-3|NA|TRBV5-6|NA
TGTGCCAGCAGCCTCCTGGGGGGCTCTGGAAACACCATATATTTT
CASSLLGGSGNTIYF
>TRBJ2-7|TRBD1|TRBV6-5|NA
TGTGCCAGCAGTTACGGGACAGGGGGCTTAAGGGACGAGCAGTACTTC
CASSYGTGGLRDEQYF
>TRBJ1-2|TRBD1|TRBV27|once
TGTGCCAGCAGTTTAGGACAGGGAGATTATGGCTACACCTTC
CASSLGQGDYGYTF
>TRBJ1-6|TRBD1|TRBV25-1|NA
TGTGCCAGCAGTGAAGTACAGGGGGCCGATAATTCACCCCTCCACTTT
CASSEVQGADNSPLHF
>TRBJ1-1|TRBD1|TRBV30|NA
TGTGCCTGGAGTGTACAGGGGGCGAGCACTGAAGCTTTCTTT
CAWSVQGASTEAFF
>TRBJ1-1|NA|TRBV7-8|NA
TGTGCCAGCAGCCCCCCCGGAGTTTACACTGAAGCTTTCTTT
CASSPPGVYTEAFF
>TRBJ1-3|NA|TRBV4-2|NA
TGTGCCAGCAGCCAAGATGGCGGGACGGGAACTGGAAACACCATATATTTT
CASSQDGGTGTGNTIYF
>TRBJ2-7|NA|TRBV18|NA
TGTGCCAGCTCACCACCAGGACTACCTTCCGAGCAGTACTTC
CASSPPGLPSEQYF
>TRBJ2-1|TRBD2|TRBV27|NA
TGTGCCAGCAGTAACAGCGGGAGCTCCTACAATGAGCAGTTCTTC
CASSNSGSSYNEQFF
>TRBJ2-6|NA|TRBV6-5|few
TGTGCCAGCAGAATCGGCTCTGGGGCCAACGTCCTGACTTTC
CASRIGSGANVLTF
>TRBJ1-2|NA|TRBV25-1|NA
TGTGCCACCCTACAGGAGATCCATGGCTACACCTTC
CATLQEIHGYTF
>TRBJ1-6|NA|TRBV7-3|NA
TGTGCCAGCAGCCCCGATGGGAGTTATAATTCACCCCTCCACTTT
CASSPDGSYNSPLHF
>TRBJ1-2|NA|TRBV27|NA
TGTGCCAGCAGTTTGGACACGACTAACTATGGCTACACCTTC
CASSLDTTNYGYTF
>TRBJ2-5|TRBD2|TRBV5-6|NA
TGTGCCAGCAGCCTTGACCATGGGAGGGCCTTCGAGACCCAGTACTTC
CASSLDHGRAFETQYF
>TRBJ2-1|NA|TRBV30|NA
TGTGCCTGGGCTAGCGCCAGCTCCTACAATGAGCAGTTCTTC
CAWASASSYNEQFF
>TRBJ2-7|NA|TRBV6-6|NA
TGTGCCAGCAGCCGCCCAGGGCACGAGCAGTACTTC
CASSRPGHEQYF
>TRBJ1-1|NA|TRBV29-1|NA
TGCAGCGTTCCAGTGGACACTGAAGCTTTCTTT
CSVPVDTEAFF
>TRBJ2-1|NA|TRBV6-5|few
TGTGCCAGCAGTACCGAGAATGAGCAGTTCTTC
CASSTENEQFF
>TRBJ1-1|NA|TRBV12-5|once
TGTGCTAGTGGAGATGCAGGGGCTAACACTGAAGCTTTCTTT
CASGDAGANTEAFF
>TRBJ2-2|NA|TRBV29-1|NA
TGCAGCGTTGAAAGCCCCACGGCCGGGGAGCTGTTTTTT
CSVESPTAGELFF
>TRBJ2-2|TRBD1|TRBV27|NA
TGTGCCAGCAGTTTATCGCCTGACAGGGCCGGGGAGCTGTTTTTT
CASSLSPDRAGELFF
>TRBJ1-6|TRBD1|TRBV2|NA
TGTGCCAGCAGTGCCCTACAGGGGTCTAGGTCACCCCTCCACTTT
CASSALQGSRSPLHF
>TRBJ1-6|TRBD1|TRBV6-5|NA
TGTGCCAGCAGTACCTCCGACAGGGTGTTTTCACCCCTCCACTTT
CASSTSDRVFSPLHF
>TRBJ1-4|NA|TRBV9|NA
TGTGCCAGCAGCGTAGGGCGGCTTTACGGGGAAAAACTGTTTTTT
CASSVGRLYGEKLFF
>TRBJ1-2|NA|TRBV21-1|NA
TGTGCCAGCAGCACTGGGACAGGGAGCGGCTACACCTTC
CASSTGTGSGYTF
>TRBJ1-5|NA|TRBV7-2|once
TGTGCCAGCAGCTTAGTGGTAGGGGACAATCAGCCCCAGCATTTT
CASSLVVGDNQPQHF
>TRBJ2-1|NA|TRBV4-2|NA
TGTGCCAGCAGCCAAGATTTCGGTGATTTAGGGGCTTCCTACAATGAGCAGTTCTTC
CASSQDFGDLGASYNEQFF
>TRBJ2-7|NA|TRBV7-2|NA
TGTGCCAGCAGAGGGGGGGACCGGGACAGGTCGCCCTACGAGCAGTACTTC
CASRGGDRDRSPYEQYF
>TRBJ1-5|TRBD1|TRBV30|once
TGTGCCTGGAGTGACAATAGACAGGGTGGTCGGCCCCAGCATTTT
CAWSDNRQGGRPQHF
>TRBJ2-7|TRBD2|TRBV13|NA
TGTGCCAGCAGGGCTGGCGGGGGGGGCCTCTCCTACGAGCAGTACTTC
CASRAGGGGLSYEQYF
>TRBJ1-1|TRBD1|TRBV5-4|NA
TGTGCCAGCAGTTTTCAGGGGGCCACTGAAGCTTTCTTT
CASSFQGATEAFF
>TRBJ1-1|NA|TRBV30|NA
TGTGCCTGGAGTGTGCCAGGGGTGAACACTGAAGCTTTCTTT
CAWSVPGVNTEAFF
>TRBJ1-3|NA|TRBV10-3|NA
TGTGCCATCAGTGAGTCCTACAGTGGTGGAAACACCATATATTTT
CAISESYSGGNTIYF
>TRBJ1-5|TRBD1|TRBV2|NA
TGTGCCAGCAGTGAAGGCAGGGGGCGCAAGAGCAATCAGCCCCAGCATTTT
CASSEGRGRKSNQPQHF
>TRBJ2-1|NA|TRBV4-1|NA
TGCGCCAGCTCCCCCCCGAGGGGGAATGAGCAGTTCTTC
CASSPPRGNEQFF
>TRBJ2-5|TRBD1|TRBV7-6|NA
TGTGCCAGCAGCGCGGACAGGGCATGGACCCAGTACTTC
CASSADRAWTQYF
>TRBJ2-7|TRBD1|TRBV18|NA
TGTGCCAGCTCACCACCCCAGGGGGCAGCCTACGAGCAGTACTTC
CASSPPQGAAYEQYF
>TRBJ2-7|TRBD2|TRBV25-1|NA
TGTGCCAGTGGGAATTTGGGACTAGCGGACGAGCAGTACTTC
CASGNLGLADEQYF
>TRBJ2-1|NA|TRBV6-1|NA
TGTGCCAGCAGTGATACTTCGGACTATAATGAGCAGTTCTTC
CASSDTSDYNEQFF
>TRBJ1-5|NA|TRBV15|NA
TGTGCCACCAGCAGAGATAGGAACCCCCAGGCTCAGCCCCAGCATTTT
CATSRDRNPQAQPQHF
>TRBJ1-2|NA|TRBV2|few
TGTGCCAGCAGTGCCCAGGGGCCCTTCTATGGCTACACCTTC
CASSAQGPFYGYTF
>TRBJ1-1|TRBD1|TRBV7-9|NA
TGTGCCAGCAGCTTATTTATGGGACAGGGCCCCACTGAAGCTTTCTTT
CASSLFMGQGPTEAFF
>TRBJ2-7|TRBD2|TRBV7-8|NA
TGTGCCAGCAGCTTAGGGGAGGGGGAGCAGTACTTC
CASSLGEGEQYF
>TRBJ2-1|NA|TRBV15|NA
TGTGCCACCAGCAGAACCTTCGGGACAAACAACAATGAGCAGTTCTTC
CATSRTFGTNNNEQFF